Listed below are T cell receptor beta chains from one sample, sequenced in a study of cytomegalovirus exposure and HLA in healthy donors. Here immunoSEQ multiplex PCR was the method, and the copy in TCRdb shows in-frame clones only, minus some. The repertoire holds around 60,000 clones, about 95% seen once, with more than 0.95% in the top ten. The sequencing input was PBMCs. These receptors were collected from a woman in her late teens or twenties in good health and CMV-seronegative. Both conserved end residues are part of each CDR3. A D gene is named only where the DNA matches it firmly. The listing skips clone size in some rows; elsewhere it reads once, few, many or a size class.

J gene | D gene | V gene | clone size | CDR3 DNA | CDR3 protein
TRBJ2-2 | TRBD2 | TRBV13 | . | TGTGCCAGCAGCTTAATGCTCCCGACTAGCGGGAGTGGGACCGGGGAGCTGTTTTTT | CASSLMLPTSGSGTGELFF
TRBJ2-7 | . | TRBV7-2 | . | TGTGCCAGCAGCTTGGTGGGCCCCTACGAGCAGTACTTC | CASSLVGPYEQYF
TRBJ2-3 | TRBD2 | TRBV5-6 | . | TGTGCCAGCAGCTGGGCCAGCGGGGGGGATAGCCCCGGGCAGTATTTT | CASSWASGGDSPGQYF
TRBJ1-5 | TRBD1 | TRBV7-9 | once | TGTGCCAGCAGCACCGGGACAGGGGGTGGCAATCAGCCCCAGCATTTT | CASSTGTGGGNQPQHF
TRBJ1-5 | . | TRBV6-1 | . | TGTGCCAGTCGGGGAGAGGGGGATCAGCCCCAGCATTTT | CASRGEGDQPQHF
TRBJ2-5 | TRBD1 | TRBV7-7 | . | TGTGCCAGCAGCCCCAGGGGGCCGCGGGAGACCCAGTACTTC | CASSPRGPRETQYF
TRBJ2-3 | TRBD2 | TRBV2 | . | TGTGCCAGCATACTAGCGGGAGGAGTTGGGGCCACAGATACGCAGTATTTT | CASILAGGVGATDTQYF
TRBJ2-2 | . | TRBV7-3 | . | TGTGCCAGCAGCGTCGGGTCGAACACCGGGGAGCTGTTTTTT | CASSVGSNTGELFF
TRBJ2-2 | . | TRBV15 | once | TGTGCCACCAGCGAAGTGCAGGGAGGCACCGGGGAGCTGTTTTTT | CATSEVQGGTGELFF
TRBJ2-7 | . | TRBV4-3 | . | TGCGCCAGCAGCCACAGGGTGTCCTCCTACGAGCAGTACTTC | CASSHRVSSYEQYF
TRBJ1-1 | . | TRBV7-8 | . | TGTGCCAGCAGCCCACGGGGAGGGACTGAAGCTTTCTTT | CASSPRGGTEAFF
TRBJ2-1 | TRBD1 | TRBV4-2 | . | TGTGCCAGCAGCCAAGATCGGGGACAGGGGGCCTACAATGAGCAGTTCTTC | CASSQDRGQGAYNEQFF
TRBJ1-5 | . | TRBV19 | . | TGTGCCAGTAGTATGGCCCAGGGGTACAATCAGCCCCAGCATTTT | CASSMAQGYNQPQHF
TRBJ1-3 | TRBD1 | TRBV4-3 | . | TGCGCCAGCAGCCAAAACCCTTTGACAGGGAACTCTGGAAACACCATATATTTT | CASSQNPLTGNSGNTIYF
TRBJ1-5 | . | TRBV9 | . | TGTGCCAACCCAATCGGGAATCAGCCCCAGCATTTT | CANPIGNQPQHF
TRBJ2-7 | TRBD1 | TRBV6-1 | . | TGTGCCAGCAGTGAAGCCGGGACAGAAATCTACGAGCAGTACTTC | CASSEAGTEIYEQYF
TRBJ2-5 | TRBD1 | TRBV7-7 | . | TGTGCTAGCAGCCCGGGGACAGGACAAGAGACCCAGTACTTC | CASSPGTGQETQYF
TRBJ2-7 | TRBD1 | TRBV19 | . | TGTGCCAGTAGTGGTCAGGGGGCGGGGGAGCAGTACTTC | CASSGQGAGEQYF
TRBJ2-7 | TRBD1 | TRBV7-3 | . | TGTGCCAGCAGCCCGGACAGGGGTTCCTACGAGCAGTACTTC | CASSPDRGSYEQYF
TRBJ2-2 | . | TRBV5-4 | . | TGTGCCAGCAGCTTGGGCCAGCGGAGGACCGGGGAGCTGTTTTTT | CASSLGQRRTGELFF
TRBJ2-1 | . | TRBV27 | . | TGTGCCAGCACGGGGGCTAGCGGCTACAATGAGCAGTTCTTC | CASTGASGYNEQFF
TRBJ2-7 | TRBD2 | TRBV28 | . | TGTGCCAGCAGTCCACTAGCGGGAGGGAGCGAGCAGTACTTC | CASSPLAGGSEQYF
TRBJ2-5 | TRBD2 | TRBV6-1 | . | TGTGCCAGCAGTGAACAGTCATTAGCGGGGGGTTTAGAGACCCAGTACTTC | CASSEQSLAGGLETQYF
TRBJ2-7 | . | TRBV6-1 | . | TGTGCCAGCAAGGGGGGGGCCCAAACCTACGAGCAGTACTTC | CASKGGAQTYEQYF
TRBJ2-1 | TRBD2 | TRBV27 | . | TGTGCCAGCAGGCCGGGGGGGCCGGTAAATGAGCAGTTCTTC | CASRPGGPVNEQFF
TRBJ2-3 | TRBD2 | TRBV19 | . | TGTGCCAGTAGTATGGCGGGAGGCACAGATACGCAGTATTTT | CASSMAGGTDTQYF
TRBJ1-1 | TRBD1 | TRBV7-2 | . | TGTGCCAGCAGACAGGGGCGGGGTGGTACTGAAGCTTTCTTT | CASRQGRGGTEAFF
TRBJ2-2 | TRBD2 | TRBV5-4 | . | TGTGCCAGCAGCCCCCATCCTCTAGCGGGGAACACCGGGGAGCTGTTTTTT | CASSPHPLAGNTGELFF
TRBJ1-5 | . | TRBV29-1 | . | TGCAGCGTTCAATGGACTCAGGGGCAGCCCCAGCATTTT | CSVQWTQGQPQHF
TRBJ2-4 | . | TRBV10-3 | . | TGTGCCATCAGGCCCGCAGGCGGGGCGGGAGCCAAAAACATTCAGTACTTC | CAIRPAGGAGAKNIQYF
TRBJ1-5 | . | TRBV19 | . | TGTGCCAGTAGTTACCCCGGGAGTCAGCCTCAGCATTTT | CASSYPGSQPQHF
TRBJ2-7 | TRBD2 | TRBV7-8 | . | TGTGCCAGCAGCCACTTTCGGGGGGGGGTAGTCTACGAGCAGTACTTC | CASSHFRGGVVYEQYF
TRBJ2-5 | TRBD2 | TRBV7-9 | . | TGTGCCAGCAGCCGGGGGGGAATAGAGACCCAGTACTTC | CASSRGGIETQYF
TRBJ1-2 | . | TRBV7-3 | once | TGTGCCAGCAGCTTAACGGGGAGGGGTGAGGGGTATGGCTACACCTTC | CASSLTGRGEGYGYTF
TRBJ1-5 | . | TRBV19 | . | TGTGCCAGTAGCCCCGCCAGGGACCGGGGGTGGTATAGCAATCAGCCCCAGCATTTT | CASSPARDRGWYSNQPQHF
TRBJ2-7 | . | TRBV7-7 | . | TGTGCTAGCAGCTTAGGGGGGGGATACGAGCAGTACTTC | CASSLGGGYEQYF